This paragraph reports one T cell receptor beta chain. Germline-derived CDR1 and CDR2 are MNHNS and SASEGT. The CDR3 consists of 14 residues. Trimming removed 7 bases from V and 0 bases from J, with 10 bases in between. These data originate in a study of cytomegalovirus exposure and HLA in healthy donors. Here immunoSEQ multiplex PCR was the method, and the copy in TCRdb shows in-frame clones only, minus some. The sample records roughly 220,000 clones, 65% to 85% being singletons. The sample consisted of PBMCs. This TCR was recovered from a woman between 25 and 40 years old in good health and CMV-seropositive. The chain combines TRBV6-1 with TRBJ1-5, with TRBD1 as a possible D gene (5 bases). CDR3 sequence (DNA): TGTGCCAGCATGAGGGACGTTAGCAATCAGCCCCAGCATTTT. Amino acids: CASMRDVSNQPQHF.